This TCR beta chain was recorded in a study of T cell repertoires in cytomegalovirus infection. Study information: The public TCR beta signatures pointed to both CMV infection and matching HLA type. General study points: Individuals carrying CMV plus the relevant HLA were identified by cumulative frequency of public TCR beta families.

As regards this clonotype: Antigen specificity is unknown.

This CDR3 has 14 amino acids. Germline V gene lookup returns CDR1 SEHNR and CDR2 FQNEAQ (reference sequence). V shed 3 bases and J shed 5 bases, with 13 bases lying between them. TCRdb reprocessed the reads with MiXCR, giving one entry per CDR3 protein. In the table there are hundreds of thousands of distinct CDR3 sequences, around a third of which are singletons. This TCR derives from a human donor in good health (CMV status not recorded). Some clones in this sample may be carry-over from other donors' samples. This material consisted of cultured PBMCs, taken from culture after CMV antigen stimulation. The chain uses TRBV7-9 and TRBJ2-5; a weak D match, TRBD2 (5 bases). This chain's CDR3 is CASSFLDREETQYF. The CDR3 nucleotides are TGTGCCAGCAGCTTTTTGGATAGGGAGGAGACCCAGTACTTC.